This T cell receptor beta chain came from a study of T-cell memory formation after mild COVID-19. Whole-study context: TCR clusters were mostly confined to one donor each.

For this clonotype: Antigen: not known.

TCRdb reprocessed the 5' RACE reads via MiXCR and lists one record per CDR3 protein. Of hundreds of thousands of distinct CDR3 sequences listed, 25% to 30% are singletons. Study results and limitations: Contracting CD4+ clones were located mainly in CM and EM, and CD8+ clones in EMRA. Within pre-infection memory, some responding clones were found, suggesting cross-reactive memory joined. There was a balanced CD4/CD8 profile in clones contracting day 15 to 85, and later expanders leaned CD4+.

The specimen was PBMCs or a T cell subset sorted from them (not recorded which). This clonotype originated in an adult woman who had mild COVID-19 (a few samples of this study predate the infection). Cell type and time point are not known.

The CDR3 region is CASTPPITGMGTGELFF. The CDR3 DNA is TGCGCCAGCACTCCCCCAATCACAGGCATGGGGACCGGGGAGCTGTTTTTT. This chain links TRBV4-1 with TRBJ2-2; D possibly corresponds to TRBD1 (5 bases). V lost 7 bases, J lost 5 bases, and 23 bases lay in between. The CDR3 totals 17 residues. Per the germline V gene, CDR1 is MGHRA and CDR2 is YSYEKL.